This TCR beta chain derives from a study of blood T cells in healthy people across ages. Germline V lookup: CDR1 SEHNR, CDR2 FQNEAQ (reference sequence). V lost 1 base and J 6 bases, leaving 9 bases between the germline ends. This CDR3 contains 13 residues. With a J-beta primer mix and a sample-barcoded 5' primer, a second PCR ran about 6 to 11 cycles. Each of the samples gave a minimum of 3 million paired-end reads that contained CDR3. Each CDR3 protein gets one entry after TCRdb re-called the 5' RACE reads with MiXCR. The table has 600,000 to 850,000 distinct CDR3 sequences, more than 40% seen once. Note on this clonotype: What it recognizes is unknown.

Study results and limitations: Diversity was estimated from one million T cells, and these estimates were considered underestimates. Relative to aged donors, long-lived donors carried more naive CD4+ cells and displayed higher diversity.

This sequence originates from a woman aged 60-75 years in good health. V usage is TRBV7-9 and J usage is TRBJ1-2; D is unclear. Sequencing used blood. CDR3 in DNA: TGTGCCAGCAGCTTAGAGTCCCAGGATGGCTACACCTTC. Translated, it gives CASSLESQDGYTF. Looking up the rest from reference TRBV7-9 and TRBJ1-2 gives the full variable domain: DTGVSQNPRHKITKRGQNVTFRCDPISEHNRLYWYRQTLGQGPEFLTYFQNEAQLEKSRLLSDRFSAERPKGSFSTLEIQRTEQGDSAMYLCASSLESQDGYTFGSGTRLTVV.